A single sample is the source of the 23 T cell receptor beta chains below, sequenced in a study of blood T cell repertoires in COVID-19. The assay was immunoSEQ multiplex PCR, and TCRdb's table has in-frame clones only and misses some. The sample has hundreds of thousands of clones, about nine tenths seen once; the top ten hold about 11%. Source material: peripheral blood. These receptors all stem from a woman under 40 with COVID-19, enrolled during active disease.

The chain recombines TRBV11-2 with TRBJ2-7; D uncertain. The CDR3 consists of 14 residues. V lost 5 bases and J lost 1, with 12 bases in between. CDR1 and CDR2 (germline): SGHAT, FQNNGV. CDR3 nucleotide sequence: TGTGCCAGCAGCACTGGGTGGCGGTCCTACGAGCAGTACTTC. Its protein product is CASSTGWRSYEQYF.

CDR3 in DNA: TGTGCCAGCAGCCGGACAGGGGGACCAGGCTACACCTTC. As protein: CASSRTGGPGYTF. This rearrangement joins TRBV7-9 to TRBJ1-2; 10 positions match TRBD1. The CDR3 is made up of 13 amino acids. V was pared by 5 bases and J by 8 bases, with 5 bases of the junction left unmatched. Germline CDR1 reads SEHNR; CDR2 reads FQNEAQ (reference sequence).

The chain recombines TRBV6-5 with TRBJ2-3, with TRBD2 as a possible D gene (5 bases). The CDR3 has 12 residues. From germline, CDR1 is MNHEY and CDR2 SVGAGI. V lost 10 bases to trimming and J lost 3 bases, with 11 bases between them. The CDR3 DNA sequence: TGTGCCACATCCCGCGGGACAGATACGCAGTATTTT. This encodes CATSRGTDTQYF.

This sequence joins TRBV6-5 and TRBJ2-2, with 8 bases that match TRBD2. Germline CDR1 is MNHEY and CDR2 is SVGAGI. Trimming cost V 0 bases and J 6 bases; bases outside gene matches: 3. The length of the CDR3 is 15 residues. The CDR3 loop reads CASSYSGTRAGELFF. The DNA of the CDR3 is TGTGCCAGCAGTTACTCAGGGACTAGAGCCGGGGAGCTGTTTTTT.

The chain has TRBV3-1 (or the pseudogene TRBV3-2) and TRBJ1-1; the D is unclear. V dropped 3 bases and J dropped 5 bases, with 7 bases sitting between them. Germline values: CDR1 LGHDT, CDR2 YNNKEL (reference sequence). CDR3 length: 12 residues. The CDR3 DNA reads TGTGCCAGCAGCCATTCCCGGACTGAAGCTTTCTTT. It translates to CASSHSRTEAFF.

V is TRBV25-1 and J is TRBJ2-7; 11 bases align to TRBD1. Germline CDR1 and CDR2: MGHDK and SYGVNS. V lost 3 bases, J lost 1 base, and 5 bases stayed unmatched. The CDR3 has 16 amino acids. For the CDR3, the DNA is TGTGCCAGCAGTGATGGGTGGGACAGGGGGTCCTACGAGCAGTACTTC. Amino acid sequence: CASSDGWDRGSYEQYF.

The DNA of the CDR3 is TGCGCCAGCAGCTTAGGGGGAGATATTCTCAATGAGCAGTTCTTC. This sequence encodes CASSLGGDILNEQFF. This chain connects TRBV5-1 to TRBJ2-1, with a tentative D call TRBD1 (6 bases). V was shortened by 2 bases and J by 6 bases, with 15 bases between the two germline ends. The length of the CDR3 is 15 residues. The germline V gene encodes CDR1 SGHRS and CDR2 YFSETQ.

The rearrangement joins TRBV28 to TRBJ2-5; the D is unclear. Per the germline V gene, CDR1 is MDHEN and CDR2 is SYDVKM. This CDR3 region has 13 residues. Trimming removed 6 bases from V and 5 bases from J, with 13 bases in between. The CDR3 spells CASRKTLTETQYF. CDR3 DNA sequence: TGTGCCAGCAGAAAGACTCTTACGGAGACCCAGTACTTC.

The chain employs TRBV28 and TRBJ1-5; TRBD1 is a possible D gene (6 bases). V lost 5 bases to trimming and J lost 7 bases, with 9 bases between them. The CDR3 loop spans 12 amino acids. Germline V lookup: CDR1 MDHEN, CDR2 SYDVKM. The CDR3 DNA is TGTGCCAGCAGTACAGGGTACCAGCCCCAGCATTTT. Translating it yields CASSTGYQPQHF.

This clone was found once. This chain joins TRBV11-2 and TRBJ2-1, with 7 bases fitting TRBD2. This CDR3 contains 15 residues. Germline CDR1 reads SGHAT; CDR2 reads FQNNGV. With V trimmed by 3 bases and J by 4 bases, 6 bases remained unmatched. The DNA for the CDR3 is TGTGCCAGCAGCTTCGGGCTAGCGGTATACAATGAGCAGTTCTTC. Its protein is CASSFGLAVYNEQFF.

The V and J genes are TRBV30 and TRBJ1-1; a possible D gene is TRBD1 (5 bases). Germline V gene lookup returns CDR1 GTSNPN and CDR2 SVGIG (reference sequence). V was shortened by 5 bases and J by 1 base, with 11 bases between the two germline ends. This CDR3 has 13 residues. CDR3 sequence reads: CAWALGGNTEAFF. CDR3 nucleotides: TGTGCCTGGGCCCTGGGGGGGAACACTGAAGCTTTCTTT.

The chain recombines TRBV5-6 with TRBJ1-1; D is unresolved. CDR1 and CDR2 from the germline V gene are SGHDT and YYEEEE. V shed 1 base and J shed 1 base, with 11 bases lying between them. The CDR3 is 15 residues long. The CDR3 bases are TGTGCCAGCAGCTTGAACACGGGAAGGAACACTGAAGCTTTCTTT. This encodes CASSLNTGRNTEAFF.

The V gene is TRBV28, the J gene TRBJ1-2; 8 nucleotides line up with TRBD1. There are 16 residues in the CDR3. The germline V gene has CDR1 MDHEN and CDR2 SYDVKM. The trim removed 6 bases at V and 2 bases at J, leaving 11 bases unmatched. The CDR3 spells CASSYTGQGANYGYTF. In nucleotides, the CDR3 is TGTGCCAGCAGCTACACCGGCCAGGGGGCGAACTATGGCTACACCTTC.

The CDR3 sequence: CASRPGGAVGEQYF. In nucleotides, the CDR3 is TGTGCCAGCAGACCGGGTGGGGCGGTGGGCGAGCAGTACTTC. This sequence joins TRBV7-2 and TRBJ2-7, with D possibly being TRBD1 (5 bases). Germline CDR1 SGHTA, CDR2 FQGNSA. Trimming took 6 bases from V and 6 from J, leaving 18 bases between them. The CDR3 extends over 14 amino acids.

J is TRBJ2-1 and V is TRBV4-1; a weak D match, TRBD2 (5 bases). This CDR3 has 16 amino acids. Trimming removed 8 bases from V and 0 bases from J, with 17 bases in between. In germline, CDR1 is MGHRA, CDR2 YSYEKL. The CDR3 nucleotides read TGCGCCAGCCTCAAATTGCGGGTCGTCTCCTACAATGAGCAGTTCTTC. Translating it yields CASLKLRVVSYNEQFF.

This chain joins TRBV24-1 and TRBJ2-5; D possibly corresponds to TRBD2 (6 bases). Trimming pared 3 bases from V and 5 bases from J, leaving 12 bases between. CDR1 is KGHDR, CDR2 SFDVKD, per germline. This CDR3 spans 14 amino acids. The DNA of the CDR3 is TGTGCCACCAGTGATCGAGGACGGGGGGAGACCCAGTACTTC. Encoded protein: CATSDRGRGETQYF.

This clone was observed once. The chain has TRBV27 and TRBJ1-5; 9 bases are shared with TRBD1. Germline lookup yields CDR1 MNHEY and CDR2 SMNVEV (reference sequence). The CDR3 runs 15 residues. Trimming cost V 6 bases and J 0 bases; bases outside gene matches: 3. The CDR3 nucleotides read TGTGCCAGCAGGGGGACAGGGTATAGCAATCAGCCCCAGCATTTT. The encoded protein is CASRGTGYSNQPQHF.

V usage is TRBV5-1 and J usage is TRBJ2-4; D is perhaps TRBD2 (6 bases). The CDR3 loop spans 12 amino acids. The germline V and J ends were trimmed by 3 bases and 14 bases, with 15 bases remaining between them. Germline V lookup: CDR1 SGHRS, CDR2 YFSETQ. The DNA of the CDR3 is TGCGCCAGCAGCTCAGACGGGAGTGTGGAGTACTTC. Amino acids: CASSSDGSVEYF.

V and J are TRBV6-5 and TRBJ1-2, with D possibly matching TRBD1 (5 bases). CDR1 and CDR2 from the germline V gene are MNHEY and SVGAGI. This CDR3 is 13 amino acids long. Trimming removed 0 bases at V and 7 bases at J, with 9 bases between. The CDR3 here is CASSYSQGSGYTF. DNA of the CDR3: TGTGCCAGCAGTTACTCCCAGGGTAGTGGCTACACCTTC.

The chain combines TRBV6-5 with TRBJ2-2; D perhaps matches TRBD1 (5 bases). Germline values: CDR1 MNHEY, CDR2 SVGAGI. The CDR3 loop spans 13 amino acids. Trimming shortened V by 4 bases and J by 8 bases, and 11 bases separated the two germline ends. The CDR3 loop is CASSSTQGGELFF. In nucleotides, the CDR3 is TGTGCCAGCAGTTCCACCCAGGGAGGGGAGCTGTTTTTT.

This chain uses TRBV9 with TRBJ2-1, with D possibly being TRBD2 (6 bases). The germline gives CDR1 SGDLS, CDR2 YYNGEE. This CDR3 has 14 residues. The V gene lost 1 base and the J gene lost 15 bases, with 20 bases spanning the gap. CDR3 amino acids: CASSVTAGSSDMFF. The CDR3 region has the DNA TGTGCCAGCAGCGTAACGGCGGGGTCCTCGGATATGTTCTTC.

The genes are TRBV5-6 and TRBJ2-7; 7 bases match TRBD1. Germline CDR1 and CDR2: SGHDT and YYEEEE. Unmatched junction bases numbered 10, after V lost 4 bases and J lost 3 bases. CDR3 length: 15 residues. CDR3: CASSHGTEFIYEQYF. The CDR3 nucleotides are TGTGCCAGCAGCCACGGGACAGAATTCATCTACGAGCAGTACTTC.

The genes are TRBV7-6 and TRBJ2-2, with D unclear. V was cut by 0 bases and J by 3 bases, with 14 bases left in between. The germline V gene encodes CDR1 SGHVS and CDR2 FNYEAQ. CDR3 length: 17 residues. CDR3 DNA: TGTGCCAGCAGCTTAGCAAGTGTGGCCGTGCACACCGGGGAGCTGTTTTTT. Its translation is CASSLASVAVHTGELFF.